These 31 T cell receptor beta chains originate from one sample sequenced in a study of T-cell reconstitution after alpha-beta-depleted transplantation in children. Unique molecular identifiers were used in preparing the TCRbeta library. TCRdb recomputed calls from the PCR reads with MiXCR, one row per CDR3 protein. The sample has almost 500,000 distinct CDR3 sequences; roughly 10% are singletons. Sequences were derived from PBMCs, sampled before TCRalphabeta/CD19-depleted stem cell transplant. These receptors came from a child aged 2 to 10 with inherited bone marrow failure, due to receive a stem cell transplant.

This clonotype was seen a handful of times. J is TRBJ2-2 and V is TRBV5-4; D is ambiguous. Germline loops: CDR1 SGHNT, CDR2 YYREEE (reference sequence). The CDR3 runs 16 residues. Trimming left V 4 bases short and J 3 bases short, with 16 bases between. CDR3 region: CASSREGRSDTGELFF. The CDR3 nucleotides are TGTGCCAGCAGCCGCGAAGGGCGTTCCGACACCGGGGAGCTGTTTTTT.

This clonotype was observed at least ten times. V and J are TRBV19 and TRBJ1-5; weak D call: TRBD1 (6 bases). The CDR3 spans 13 residues. The V end lost 6 bases, the J end lost 6 bases, and 12 bases lay between the germline ends. Per the germline V gene, CDR1 is LNHDA and CDR2 is SQIVND (reference sequence). CDR3 nucleotides: TGTGCCAGTAGCACAGGGCCGGGTCAGCCCCAGCATTTT. Translating gives CASSTGPGQPQHF.

This clonotype was found many times. This sequence joins TRBV11-2 and TRBJ2-6; 7 bases agree with TRBD2. Trimming removed 7 bases from V and 0 bases from J; junction bases left unmatched: 6. The length of the CDR3 is 16 residues. Per the germline V gene, CDR1 is SGHAT and CDR2 is FQNNGV. CDR3 region: CASIAGVNSGANVLTF. Written as DNA, the CDR3 is TGTGCCAGCATCGCGGGAGTGAACTCTGGGGCCAACGTCCTGACTTTC.

This clonotype came up many times. The CDR3 sequence is CAIGGTLSSYEQYF. In DNA, the CDR3 is TGTGCCATTGGCGGGACACTTAGCTCCTACGAGCAGTACTTC. The chain carries TRBV10-3 and TRBJ2-7; the D call may be TRBD1 or TRBD2 (6 bases each). Germline-derived CDR1 and CDR2 are ENHRY and SYGVKD. CDR3 length: 14 residues. V lost 9 bases and J 0 bases, leaving 15 bases between the germline ends.

This clonotype was detected only once. This rearrangement joins TRBV5-4 to TRBJ2-7; 12 bases align to TRBD1. V lost 4 bases to trimming and J lost 6 bases; unmatched junction nucleotides: 8. Germline V CDR1 and CDR2: SGHNT, YYREEE (reference sequence). CDR3 length: 15 amino acids. DNA for the CDR3: TGTGCCAGCAGCGTACCGGGACAGGGGGCATCCGAGCAGTACTTC. The encoded protein is CASSVPGQGASEQYF.

This clonotype was counted ten times or more. The gene calls are TRBV10-3 and TRBJ2-7, with 7 bases that match TRBD1. With V trimmed by 0 bases and J by 5 bases, 4 bases remained unmatched. CDR1 is ENHRY and CDR2 is SYGVKD in the germline V gene. The CDR3 is 14 residues long. The CDR3 DNA reads as TGTGCCATCAGTGAGTCGGCAGGGGGAGACGAGCAGTACTTC. Translated: CAISESAGGDEQYF.

At least ten counts were recorded for this clonotype. The genes are TRBV7-9 and TRBJ1-1, with D perhaps matching TRBD1 (6 bases). CDR3 size: 15 residues. The V gene lost 1 base and the J gene lost 3 bases, with 12 bases spanning the gap. CDR1 and CDR2 (germline): SEHNR, FQNEAQ (reference sequence). CDR3 in DNA: TGTGCCAGCAGCTTAGGCGGGGGGGCGGACACTGAAGCTTTCTTT. This sequence encodes CASSLGGGADTEAFF.

To note about this clonotype: This could be a read error, since a much larger clone is one nucleotide away. V is TRBV18 and J is TRBJ2-7; D perhaps matches TRBD1 (6 bases). With 2 bases removed from V and 3 bases from J, the gap between germline ends came to 17 bases. Germline V CDR1 and CDR2: KGHSH, LQKENI. The CDR3 spans 16 residues. The CDR3 sequence: CASSPKWGQTHYEQYF. CDR3 sequence (DNA): TGTGCCAGCTCACCAAAATGGGGGCAGACTCACTACGAGCAGTACTTC.

This clonotype has ten or more counts. The chain carries TRBV27 and TRBJ2-1; 8 nucleotides line up with TRBD2. Germline trimming cut 6 bases from V and 3 bases from J; bases unmatched to any gene: 13. Germline V gives CDR1 MNHEY, CDR2 SMNVEV (reference sequence). This CDR3 comprises 17 residues. The CDR3 DNA reads as TGTGCCAGCAGCCTGAGGGGAACTAGCGGCGGCTACAATGAGCAGTTCTTC. Amino acids: CASSLRGTSGGYNEQFF.

At least ten counts were recorded for this clonotype. The rearrangement uses TRBV27 and TRBJ1-1; perhaps TRBD1 as D (5 bases). Trimming left V 6 bases short and J 4 bases short, with 12 bases between. The CDR3 is 13 amino acids. Germline CDR1 is MNHEY and CDR2 is SMNVEV (reference sequence). CDR3: CASSSGRGTEAFF. CDR3 coding DNA: TGTGCCAGCAGCTCGGGGAGGGGCACTGAAGCTTTCTTT.

The table lists this clonotype with a few counts. Here the CDR3 reads CASSIGTRGVNEQFF. The CDR3 nucleotides are TGTGCCAGTAGTATTGGGACTAGAGGGGTCAATGAGCAGTTCTTC. The chain has TRBV19 and TRBJ2-1, with 8 bases that match TRBD2. The V segment lost 3 bases and the J segment 6 bases; nucleotides outside the gene matches: 7. The germline gives CDR1 LNHDA, CDR2 SQIVND (reference sequence). The CDR3 has 15 amino acids.

The chain links TRBV7-9 to TRBJ2-1; 7 bases match TRBD1. The length of the CDR3 is 15 residues. Germline CDR1 and CDR2: SEHNR and FQNEAQ (reference sequence). Trimming cost V 5 bases and J 7 bases; bases outside gene matches: 11. The CDR3 sequence is CASSAGTVPSNEQFF. The DNA for the CDR3 is TGTGCCAGCAGCGCCGGGACAGTCCCTTCAAATGAGCAGTTCTTC.

This clonotype came up many times. This sequence joins TRBV6-1 and TRBJ1-5; D uncertain. The CDR3 spans 14 residues. Germline V gives CDR1 MNHNS, CDR2 SASEGT. V lost 1 base and J 6 bases, leaving 10 bases between the germline ends. This CDR3 is CASSEGHGSQPQHF. In DNA form, the CDR3 reads TGTGCCAGCAGTGAAGGTCACGGGAGTCAGCCCCAGCATTTT.

This clonotype was seen ten or more times. The chain couples TRBV2 to TRBJ1-4, with a possible D match to TRBD1 (5 bases). The length of the CDR3 is 14 residues. CDR1 SNHLY and CDR2 FYNNEI come from the germline V gene. The V gene lost 4 bases and the J gene lost 5 bases, with 11 bases spanning the gap. The CDR3 bases are TGTGCCAGCAGTGCTTTAAGGGGAAATGAAAAACTGTTTTTT. Translation gives CASSALRGNEKLFF.

The chain recombines TRBV6-5 with TRBJ2-1; 8 bases are shared with TRBD2. Losses at the gene ends were 4 bases for V and 8 bases for J; bases not matched to a gene: 13. CDR1 is MNHEY and CDR2 is SVGAGI in the germline V gene. This CDR3 is 16 amino acids long. The CDR3 loop is CASSSPAGAIDDEQFF. As DNA, the CDR3 is TGTGCCAGCAGTTCACCAGCGGGAGCCATTGATGATGAGCAGTTCTTC.

This clonotype has more than one count but fewer than ten. The chain combines TRBV20-1 with TRBJ2-3, with D maybe TRBD1 (6 bases). The CDR3 extends over 12 amino acids. The germline gives CDR1 DFQATT, CDR2 SNEGSKA (reference sequence). V was cut by 6 bases and J by 6 bases, with 13 bases left in between. The CDR3 sequence is CSARQAVDTQYF. The CDR3 DNA follows: TGCAGTGCCCGACAGGCGGTGGATACGCAGTATTTT.

The chain employs TRBV12-3 or TRBV12-4 and TRBJ2-7, with 7 bases lining up with TRBD2. V dropped 5 bases and J dropped 3; count of bases not matched to a gene: 7. The CDR3 spans 14 residues. As DNA, the CDR3 is TGTGCCAGCAGTCTCCGGGACTACCGCTACGAGCAGTACTTC. Protein product: CASSLRDYRYEQYF.

The CDR3 loop is CASSLGHPYTGQGMRTEAFF. The CDR3 region has the DNA TGTGCCAGCAGCTTGGGGCACCCCTACACGGGTCAAGGGATGAGGACTGAAGCTTTCTTT. The V and J genes are TRBV5-4 and TRBJ1-1; D remains ambiguous. The germline V and J ends were trimmed by 0 bases and 5 bases, with 29 bases remaining between them. The CDR3 totals 20 residues. From germline, CDR1 is SGHNT and CDR2 YYREEE (reference sequence).

V and J are TRBV12-3 or TRBV12-4 and TRBJ2-7, with 10 nucleotides matching TRBD2. The CDR3 length is 18 residues. Germline trimming cut 5 bases from V and 0 bases from J; bases unmatched to any gene: 13. CDR3 sequence: CASSPSGLGLAVSYEQYF. The CDR3 DNA sequence: TGTGCCAGCAGTCCGAGTGGTCTCGGACTAGCGGTCTCCTACGAGCAGTACTTC.

This clonotype was observed at least ten times. The gene calls are TRBV10-3 and TRBJ2-5; perhaps TRBD2 as D (7 bases). The ends were cut back, 6 bases at V and 5 bases at J, with 10 bases in the middle. This CDR3 is 12 amino acids long. CDR1 and CDR2 (germline): ENHRY, SYGVKD. The CDR3 region is CAISRGAETQYF. The DNA of the CDR3 is TGTGCCATCAGCCGGGGGGCGGAGACCCAGTACTTC.

This clonotype has a count of ten or more. The rearrangement uses TRBV6-2 or TRBV6-3 and TRBJ2-7; possible D gene TRBD1, 6 bases. Between the trimmed V and J ends, which lost 5 bases and 5 bases, there was a span of 13 bases. Germline CDR1 reads MNHEY; CDR2 reads SVGEGT. The CDR3 runs 13 residues. The CDR3 DNA is TGTGCCAGCAGTCCCCAGGGGATACACGAGCAGTACTTC. Amino acids: CASSPQGIHEQYF.

This clonotype was recorded at least ten times. This chain uses TRBV6-5 with TRBJ2-7, with 8 positions matching TRBD2. In germline, CDR1 is MNHEY, CDR2 SVGAGI. The V gene end was trimmed by 8 bases and the J gene end by 6 bases; junction bases not matched to a gene: 18. The CDR3 is 16 residues long. The CDR3 loop is CASVNGRSGRYFEQYF. The CDR3 DNA follows: TGTGCCAGCGTCAACGGGCGGAGCGGGAGATATTTCGAGCAGTACTTC.

This chain uses TRBV28 with TRBJ2-7; 10 positions match TRBD1. Trimming cost V 8 bases and J 4 bases; bases outside gene matches: 11. Germline CDR1 reads MDHEN; CDR2 reads SYDVKM. The CDR3 consists of 15 residues. DNA of the CDR3: TGTGCCAGCGCCACTCCGGGACAGGGGCGGTACGAGCAGTACTTC. Translating gives CASATPGQGRYEQYF.

This clonotype showed up many times. The chain uses TRBV6-2 or TRBV6-3 and TRBJ1-5; no reliable D call. Trimming left V 0 bases short and J 0 bases short, with 12 bases between. The CDR3 sequence is 17 residues long. The germline V gene encodes CDR1 MNHEY and CDR2 SVGEGT. The CDR3 region has the DNA TGTGCCAGCAGTTACTCGATTTGGGGATATAGCAATCAGCCCCAGCATTTT. It translates to CASSYSIWGYSNQPQHF.

The genes are TRBV7-2 and TRBJ1-4; 8 bases fit TRBD1. In germline, CDR1 is SGHTA, CDR2 FQGNSA. The V gene end was trimmed by 2 bases and the J gene end by 8 bases; junction bases not matched to a gene: 4. The CDR3 extends over 14 amino acids. CDR3 sequence reads: CASSLMQGAEKLFF. Written as DNA, the CDR3 is TGTGCCAGCAGCTTAATGCAGGGGGCAGAAAAACTGTTTTTT.

This clonotype was counted many times. This chain links TRBV5-1 with TRBJ2-7; D possibly corresponds to TRBD2 (6 bases). Germline V gene sequence: CDR1 SGHRS, CDR2 YFSETQ. The CDR3 runs to 13 residues. Trimming cost V 0 bases and J 6 bases, with 10 bases left between them. CDR3 sequence (DNA): TGCGCCAGCAGCTTGGCGGCGGGACTCGAGCAGTACTTC. Translated: CASSLAAGLEQYF.

This clonotype was seen at least ten times. This chain connects TRBV5-1 to TRBJ2-1, with TRBD1 matching 8 bases. The V gene's germline CDR1 is SGHRS and CDR2 YFSETQ. J lost 3 bases, V lost 0 bases, and 14 bases had no gene match. This CDR3 is built from 19 residues. The CDR3 DNA reads TGCGCCAGCAGCTTGGGGGCAGGGGGCAGGGGGCGAATCTACAATGAGCAGTTCTTC. Protein product: CASSLGAGGRGRIYNEQFF.

The sample holds many counts of this clonotype. This chain links TRBV5-1 with TRBJ1-2; TRBD1 might be the D (5 bases). Trimming removed 0 bases at V and 4 bases at J, with 7 bases between. The CDR3 sequence is 13 residues long. Germline V gene lookup returns CDR1 SGHRS and CDR2 YFSETQ. The CDR3 bases are TGCGCCAGCAGCTTGGTAGGGGTCTATGGCTACACCTTC. Its protein product is CASSLVGVYGYTF.

The chain links TRBV6-5 to TRBJ2-3; D might be TRBD1 (5 bases). Deletions cut 5 bases from V and 3 bases from J, with 15 bases between. The CDR3 loop spans 15 amino acids. Germline CDR1 is MNHEY and CDR2 is SVGAGI. CDR3 in DNA: TGTGCCAGCAGTCCTCCGACAGTTGGGACAGATACGCAGTATTTT. This encodes CASSPPTVGTDTQYF.

This clonotype was counted many times. DNA of the CDR3: TGCAGTGCTAGAGATTCGGCTAGCGGCGGGTCCTACAATGAGCAGTTCTTC. Translated, it gives CSARDSASGGSYNEQFF. The genes are TRBV20-1 and TRBJ2-1, with 7 bases identical to TRBD2. Looked up from germline, CDR1 is DFQATT and CDR2 is SNEGSKA (reference sequence). The length of the CDR3 is 17 residues. The V gene end was trimmed by 0 bases and the J gene end by 1 base; junction bases not matched to a gene: 9.

This clonotype has ten or more counts. The rearrangement uses TRBV6-5 and TRBJ2-3; D gene unclear. This CDR3 region has 15 residues. V was cut by 2 bases and J by 4 bases, with 13 bases left in between. CDR1 MNHEY and CDR2 SVGAGI come from the germline V gene. CDR3 sequence reads: CASSYPDRSPDTQYF. For the CDR3, the DNA is TGTGCCAGCAGTTACCCTGACCGTTCCCCAGATACGCAGTATTTT.